This T cell receptor (beta chain) was captured by sequencing in a study of blood T cell repertoires in COVID-19. Study-level information: From T cells, B-cell-depleted T cells, or PBMCs came the material, which was cDNA or gDNA.

Generated by immunoSEQ multiplex PCR, the TCRdb table keeps only in-frame clones and is missing some. The data show approximately 500,000 clones, approximately 83% seen once. The V gene lost 4 bases and the J gene lost 1 base, with 10 bases spanning the gap. This CDR3 is built from 14 residues. Germline V gives CDR1 LGHDT, CDR2 YNNKEL (reference sequence). This TCR derives from a human donor in a cohort sampled during active COVID-19. The sample consisted of peripheral blood. The chain has TRBV3-1 (or the pseudogene TRBV3-2) and TRBJ1-2; D remains unclear. The CDR3 spells CASSLTELNYGYTF. The CDR3 nucleotides are TGTGCCAGCAGCCTCACAGAGCTTAACTATGGCTACACCTTC.